The clone carrying this TCR beta chain appeared many times. The antigen remains unidentified. This sample was taken from a study of CD8 T cells in ankylosing spondylitis. Germline values: CDR1 SGHDT, CDR2 YYEEEE. This CDR3 comprises 14 residues. Trimming pared 0 bases from V and 9 bases from J, leaving 16 bases between. As the method for making TCR beta libraries, quantitative 5'-RACE with molecular barcodes was used. TCRdb processed the 5' RACE reads anew with MiXCR; each CDR3 protein has one entry. The data show under 200,000 distinct CDR3 sequences, 11% seen once. General observations from the study: Researchers reportedly found disease-linked clones significantly enriched in matched ankylosing spondylitis synovial fluid. Characteristic of ankylosing spondylitis blood, it appeared, was a TCR beta motif comprising about eight highly homologous variants. Earlier reports found some motif variants in synovial fluid and blood in reactive arthritis.

The TCR originated in a male donor with ankylosing spondylitis or in good health (not recorded which). The source material was blood, either unsorted or a sorted T cell fraction (not recorded which). The chain uses TRBV5-6 and TRBJ2-7; D is ambiguous. Here the CDR3 DNA reads TGTGCCAGCAGCTTGGGTGACACTCTCAACGGGCAGTACTTC. This sequence encodes CASSLGDTLNGQYF.